The rows below give T cell receptor beta chains drawn from one sample of a study of a mutant IDH1 vaccine in newly diagnosed glioma. These TCRs are of unknown antigen specificity. Sequencing was performed with immunoSEQ multiplex PCR; in TCRdb, only in-frame clones are kept and a portion is missing. Among fewer than 150,000 clones listed, around 90% were seen once. Sequences were derived from PBMCs, sampled from a glioma patient whose treatment included an IDH1 peptide vaccine. All receptors come from a woman aged 45-59 years with glioma. Both conserved end residues are part of each CDR3. A D gene is named only where the DNA matches it firmly.

d_call j_call v_call cdr3_aa
- TRBJ1-1 TRBV29-1 CSVVLDNTEAFF
TRBD1 TRBJ1-4 TRBV5-4 CASSFNRGPNEKLFF
- TRBJ2-5 TRBV7-9 CASGPGAGETQYF
- TRBJ2-7 TRBV19 CASSIRPGGYEQYF
- TRBJ2-2 TRBV5-4 CASSLVGGELFF
- TRBJ1-3 TRBV7-2 CASSPQRSGNTIYF
- TRBJ1-2 TRBV28 CASLTKRSYTF
TRBD2 TRBJ2-7 TRBV4-1 CASRPTSGRYEQYF
TRBD1 TRBJ2-5 TRBV4-1 CASSPQVDRVETQYF
- TRBJ2-1 TRBV9 CASSVAGENEQFF
- TRBJ1-5 TRBV19 CASSMQATFSNQPQHF
TRBD2 TRBJ2-2 TRBV9 CASSVASGRVAGELFF
TRBD2 TRBJ2-7 TRBV19 CASRPLAGGSEQYF
TRBD1 TRBJ1-6 TRBV5-6 CASSFPGQFNSPLHF
TRBD1 TRBJ2-7 TRBV5-6 CASSPRTGVSHEQYF
- TRBJ1-1 TRBV5-3 CASSFGPSRGTEAFF
- TRBJ2-7 TRBV5-1 CASSLEGRAYEQYF
- TRBJ2-1 TRBV11-2 CASSLGGTYEQFF
TRBD2 TRBJ2-1 TRBV6-1 CASSEWASGSYNEQFF
- TRBJ1-6 TRBV25-1 CASKPGLSNSPLHF
TRBD1 TRBJ1-6 TRBV18 CASSPRDSQSSPLHF
TRBD1 TRBJ1-3 TRBV5-1 CASSLGSGTGSGNTIYF
- TRBJ2-2 TRBV6-6 CASSSPVRYGSGELFF
TRBD1 TRBJ2-7 TRBV11-3 CASSRDRDHEQYF
TRBD1 TRBJ1-2 TRBV28 CASSSTGTASANYGYTF
- TRBJ2-3 TRBV10-1 CASSESPQGDTQYF
TRBD1 TRBJ1-2 TRBV7-2 CASSLGLAGGGYTF
TRBD2 TRBJ2-7 TRBV2 CASNPGLAEYEQYF
TRBD2 TRBJ2-2 TRBV27 CASSSGTSGVNTGELFF
TRBD2 TRBJ2-7 TRBV7-2 CASSAGLAVTYEQYF
TRBD1 TRBJ2-5 TRBV6-1 CASSINRDSQETQYF
TRBD2 TRBJ2-1 TRBV4-1 CASSQDTSGDYNEQFF
TRBD1 TRBJ2-7 TRBV9 CASSVAPGQGYEQYF
TRBD2 TRBJ2-1 TRBV5-5 CATSLAADNEQFF
TRBD1 TRBJ1-4 TRBV28 CASSPHRGGEKLFF
TRBD1 TRBJ2-1 TRBV7-9 CASSLDPRTGENYNEQFF
- TRBJ2-4 TRBV29-1 CSVVSLAKNIQYF
- TRBJ2-7 TRBV13 CASSLGTDLRGQYF
TRBD2 TRBJ2-3 TRBV6-5 CASSSRTSGSPDTQYF
- TRBJ2-7 TRBV9 CASSGISSYEQYF
- TRBJ1-4 TRBV10-2 CASREQGGEKLFF
TRBD2 TRBJ2-1 TRBV14 CASSLISGRALGFSYNEQFF
- TRBJ2-3 TRBV2 CASSEVTTDTQYF
- TRBJ2-1 TRBV9 CASSVGLGEYNEQFF
- TRBJ2-4 TRBV15 CATSREEDSLPKNIQYF
- TRBJ2-1 TRBV10-3 CAIRGSYNEQFF
- TRBJ1-6 TRBV6-5 CASSYTLNSPLHF
TRBD1 TRBJ2-2 TRBV4-1 CASSQDARGQGGELFF
- TRBJ1-1 TRBV12-5 CASAWALEAFF
TRBD1 TRBJ1-2 TRBV12-5 CASGHQIGQVDGYTF
TRBD2 TRBJ2-7 TRBV5-4 CASSISSGSIEQYF
TRBD1 TRBJ1-1 TRBV27 CASVGRTGRDTMNTEAFF
- TRBJ2-4 TRBV19 CASSISPAAFQNIQYF
TRBD1 TRBJ1-4 TRBV28 CASSLGDSNEKLFF
- TRBJ1-1 TRBV27 CASSFGGNTEAFF